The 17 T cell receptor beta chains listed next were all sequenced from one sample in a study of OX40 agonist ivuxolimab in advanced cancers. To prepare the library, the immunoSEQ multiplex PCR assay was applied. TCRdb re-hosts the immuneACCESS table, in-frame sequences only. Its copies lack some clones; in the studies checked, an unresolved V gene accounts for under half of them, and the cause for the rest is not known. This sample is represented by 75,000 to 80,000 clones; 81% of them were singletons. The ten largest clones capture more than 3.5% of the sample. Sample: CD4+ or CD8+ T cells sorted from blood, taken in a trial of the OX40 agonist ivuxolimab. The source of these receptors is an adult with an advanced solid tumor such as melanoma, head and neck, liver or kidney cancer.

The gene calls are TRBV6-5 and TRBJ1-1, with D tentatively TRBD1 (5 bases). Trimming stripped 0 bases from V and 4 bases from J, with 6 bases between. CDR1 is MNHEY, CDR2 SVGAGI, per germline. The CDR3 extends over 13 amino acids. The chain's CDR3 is CASSYSRATEAFF. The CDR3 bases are TGTGCCAGCAGTTACTCCAGGGCCACTGAAGCTTTCTTT.

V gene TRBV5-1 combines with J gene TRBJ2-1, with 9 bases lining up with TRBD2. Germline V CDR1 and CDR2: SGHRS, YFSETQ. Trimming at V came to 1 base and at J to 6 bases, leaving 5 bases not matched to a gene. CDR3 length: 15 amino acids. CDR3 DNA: TGCGCCAGCAGCTTGTTAGCGGGAGATCTCAATGAGCAGTTCTTC. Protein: CASSLLAGDLNEQFF.

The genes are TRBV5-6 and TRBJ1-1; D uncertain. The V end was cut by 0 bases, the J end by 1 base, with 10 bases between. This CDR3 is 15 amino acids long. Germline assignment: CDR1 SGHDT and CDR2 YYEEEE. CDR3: CASSLVPSTNTEAFF. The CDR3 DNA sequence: TGTGCCAGCAGCTTGGTCCCCTCCACGAACACTGAAGCTTTCTTT.

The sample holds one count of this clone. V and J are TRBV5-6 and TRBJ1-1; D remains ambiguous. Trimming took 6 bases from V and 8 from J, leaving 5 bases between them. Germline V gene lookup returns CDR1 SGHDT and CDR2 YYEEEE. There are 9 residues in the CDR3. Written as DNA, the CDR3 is TGTGCCAGCACTGGAGAAGCTTTCTTT. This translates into CASTGEAFF.

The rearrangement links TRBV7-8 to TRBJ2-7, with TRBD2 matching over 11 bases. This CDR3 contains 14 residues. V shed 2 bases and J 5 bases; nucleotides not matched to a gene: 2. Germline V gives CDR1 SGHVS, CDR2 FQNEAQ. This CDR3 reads CASSLIAGGDEQYF. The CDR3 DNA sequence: TGTGCCAGCAGCTTAATAGCGGGAGGGGACGAGCAGTACTTC.

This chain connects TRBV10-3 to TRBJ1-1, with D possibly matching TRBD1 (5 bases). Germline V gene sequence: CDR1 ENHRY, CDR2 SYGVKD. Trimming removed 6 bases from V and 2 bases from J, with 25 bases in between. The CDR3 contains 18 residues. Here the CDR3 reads CAISSRVGEGTSNTEAFF. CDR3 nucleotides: TGTGCCATCAGCTCCCGCGTTGGGGAGGGGACGAGCAACACTGAAGCTTTCTTT.

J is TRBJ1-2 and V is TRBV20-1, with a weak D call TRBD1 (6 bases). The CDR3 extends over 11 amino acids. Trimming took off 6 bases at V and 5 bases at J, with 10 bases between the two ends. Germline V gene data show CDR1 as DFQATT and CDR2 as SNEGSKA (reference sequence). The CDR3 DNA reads TGCAGTGCCCAAACAGGGTATGGCTACACCTTC. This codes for CSAQTGYGYTF.

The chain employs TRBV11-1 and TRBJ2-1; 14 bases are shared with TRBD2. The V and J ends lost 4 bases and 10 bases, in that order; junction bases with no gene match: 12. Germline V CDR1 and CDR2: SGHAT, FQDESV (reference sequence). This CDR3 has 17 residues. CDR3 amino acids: CASSWKKGTSGSQEQFF. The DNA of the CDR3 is TGTGCCAGCAGCTGGAAGAAAGGGACTAGCGGGAGTCAGGAGCAGTTCTTC. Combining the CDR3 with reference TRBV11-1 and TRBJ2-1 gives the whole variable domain EAEVAQSPRYKITEKSQAVAFWCDPISGHATLYWYRQILGQGPELLVQFQDESVVDDSQLPKDRFSAERLKGVDSTLKIQPAELGDSAMYLCASSWKKGTSGSQEQFFGPGTRLTVL.

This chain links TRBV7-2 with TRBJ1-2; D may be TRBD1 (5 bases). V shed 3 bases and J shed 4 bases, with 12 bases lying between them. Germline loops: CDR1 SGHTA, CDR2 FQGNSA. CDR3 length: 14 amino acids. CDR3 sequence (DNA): TGTGCCAGCAGCTTGCCAGGGAGCCTCTATGGCTACACCTTC. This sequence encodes CASSLPGSLYGYTF.

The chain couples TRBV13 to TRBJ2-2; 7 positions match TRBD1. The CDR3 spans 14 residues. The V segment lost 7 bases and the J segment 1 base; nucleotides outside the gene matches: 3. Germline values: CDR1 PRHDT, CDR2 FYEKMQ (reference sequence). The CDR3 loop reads CASTRDRNTGELFF. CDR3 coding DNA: TGTGCCAGCACCCGGGACAGGAACACCGGGGAGCTGTTTTTT. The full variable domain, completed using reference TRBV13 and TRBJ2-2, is AAGVIQSPRHLIKEKRETATLKCYPIPRHDTVYWYQQGPGQDPQFLISFYEKMQSDKGSIPDRFSAQQFSDYHSELNMSSLELGDSALYFCASTRDRNTGELFFGEGSRLTVL.

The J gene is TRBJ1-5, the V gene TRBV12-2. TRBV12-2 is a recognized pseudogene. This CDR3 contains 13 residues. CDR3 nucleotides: TGTGCAAGTCGCTTTTGGACTGGTCAGCCCCAGCATTTT. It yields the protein CASRFWTGQPQHF.

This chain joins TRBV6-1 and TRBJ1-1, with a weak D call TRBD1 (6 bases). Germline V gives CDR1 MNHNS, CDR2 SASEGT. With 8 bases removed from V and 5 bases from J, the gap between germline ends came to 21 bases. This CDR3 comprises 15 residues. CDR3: CASSNSRGAGTEAFF. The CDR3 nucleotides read TGTGCCAGCTCCAATTCTAGGGGGGCGGGTACTGAAGCTTTCTTT.

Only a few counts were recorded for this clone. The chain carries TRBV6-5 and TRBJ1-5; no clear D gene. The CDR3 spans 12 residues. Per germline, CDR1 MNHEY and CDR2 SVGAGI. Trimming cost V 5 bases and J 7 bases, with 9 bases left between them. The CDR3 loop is CASSAIGQPQHF. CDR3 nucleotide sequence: TGTGCCAGCAGTGCGATCGGCCAGCCCCAGCATTTT.

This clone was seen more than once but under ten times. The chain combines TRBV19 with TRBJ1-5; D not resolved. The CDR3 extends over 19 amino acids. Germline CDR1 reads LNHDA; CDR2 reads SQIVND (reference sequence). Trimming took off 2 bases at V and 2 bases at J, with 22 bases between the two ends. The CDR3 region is CASSISGSSGVVGNQPQHF. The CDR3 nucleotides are TGTGCCAGTAGTATATCCGGTTCATCCGGAGTCGTTGGCAATCAGCCCCAGCATTTT.

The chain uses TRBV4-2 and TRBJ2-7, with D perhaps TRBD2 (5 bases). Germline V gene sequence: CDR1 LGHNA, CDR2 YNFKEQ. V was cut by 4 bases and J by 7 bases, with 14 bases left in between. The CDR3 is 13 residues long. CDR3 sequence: CASSRLEVGEQYF. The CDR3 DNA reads TGTGCCAGCAGCCGCTTGGAGGTGGGGGAGCAGTACTTC.

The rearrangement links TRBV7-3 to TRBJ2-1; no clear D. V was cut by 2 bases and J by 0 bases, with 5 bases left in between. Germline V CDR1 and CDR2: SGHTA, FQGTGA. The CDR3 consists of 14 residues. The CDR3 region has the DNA TGTGCCAGCAGCTTAGGCAGCTCCTACAATGAGCAGTTCTTC. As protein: CASSLGSSYNEQFF.

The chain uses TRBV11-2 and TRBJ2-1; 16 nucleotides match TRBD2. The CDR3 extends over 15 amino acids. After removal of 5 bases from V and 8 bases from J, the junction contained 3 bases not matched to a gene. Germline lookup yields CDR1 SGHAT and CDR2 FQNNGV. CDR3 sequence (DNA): TGTGCCAGCAGCCCGGGACTAGCGGGAGGGGATGAGCAGTTCTTC. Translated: CASSPGLAGGDEQFF.